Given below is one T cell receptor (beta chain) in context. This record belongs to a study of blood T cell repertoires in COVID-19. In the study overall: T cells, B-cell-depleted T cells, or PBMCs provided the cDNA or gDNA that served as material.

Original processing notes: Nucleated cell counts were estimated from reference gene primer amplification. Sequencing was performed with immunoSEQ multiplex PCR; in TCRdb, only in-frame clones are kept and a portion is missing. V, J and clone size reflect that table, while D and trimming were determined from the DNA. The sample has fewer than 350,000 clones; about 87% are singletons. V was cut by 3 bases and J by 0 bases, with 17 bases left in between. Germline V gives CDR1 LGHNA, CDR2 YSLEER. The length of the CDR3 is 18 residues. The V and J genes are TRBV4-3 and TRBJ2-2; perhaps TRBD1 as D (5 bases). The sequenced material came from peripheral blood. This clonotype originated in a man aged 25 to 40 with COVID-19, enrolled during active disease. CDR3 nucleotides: TGCGCCAGCAGCCATGGACCCAGGGTTACCACGAACACCGGGGAGCTGTTTTTT. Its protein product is CASSHGPRVTTNTGELFF.